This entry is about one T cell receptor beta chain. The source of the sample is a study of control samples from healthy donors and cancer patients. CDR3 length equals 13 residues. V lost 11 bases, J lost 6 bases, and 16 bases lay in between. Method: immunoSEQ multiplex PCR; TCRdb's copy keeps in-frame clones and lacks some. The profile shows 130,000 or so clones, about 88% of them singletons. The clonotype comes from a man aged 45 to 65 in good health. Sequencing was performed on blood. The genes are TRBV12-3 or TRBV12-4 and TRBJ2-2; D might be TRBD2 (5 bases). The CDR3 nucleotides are TGTGCCCACGGAGACTACCTCTCCGGGGAGCTGTTTTTT. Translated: CAHGDYLSGELFF.